Detailed here is one TCR beta chain. TCRdb fed the reads into MiXCR, producing one record per CDR3 protein. The table includes 90,000 to 100,000 distinct CDR3 sequences, roughly 28% detected once. The entry originates in a study of type 1 regulatory T cells. Study background: This in vitro CD4 product, T-allo10, is enriched for Tr1 cells and alloantigen-specific.

The CDR3 is 13 residues long. V lost 4 bases, J lost 5 bases, and 11 bases lay in between. Germline V gene lookup returns CDR1 SGHDN and CDR2 FVKESK. The chain couples TRBV14 to TRBJ1-2; no firm D call. The sequence derives from a human donor in good health. Sequencing input: CD4+ T cells, either the whole sample or a sorted fraction (not recorded which). As DNA, the CDR3 is TGTGCCAGCAGCCCCGATCTCGGGTATGGCTACACCTTC. Its protein product is CASSPDLGYGYTF.